This T cell receptor beta chain was documented in a study of high-grade serous ovarian cancer treatment subgroups (dated by TCRdb to the early 2020s). Background on the whole study: Sequencing yielded a mean of around 14,000 reads and around 7,000 unique TCR beta rearrangements per sample. The study examined TCR beta repertoires in high-grade serous ovarian cancer patients who were grouped under a laparoscopic triage algorithm by complete gross resection or by neoadjuvant chemotherapy response. The approximately 30-patient cohort included roughly 10 patients with no residual disease after primary surgery (R0), roughly 10 excellent NACT responders, and roughly 10 poor NACT responders. Each patient contributed one primary tumor and two metastatic tumor samples, giving approximately 91 samples in total. Summary of the overall study and its limitations: The TCR repertoire analyses centered on CDR3, leaving CDR1 and CDR2 unanalyzed. TCR clonal relatedness showed a positive correlation with neoantigen level and a trend toward positive correlation with copy number variation and mutation load from whole-genome sequencing. Repertoire similarity ranging from roughly 0.1 to 0.8 was observed between tumors from the same patient, whereas almost no similarity was observed between different patients. Spatial information was not captured by bulk tumor TCR sequencing, so insight into HGSC tumor complexity and diversity was limited.

The V end loses 5 bases and the J end loses 9 bases, and a stretch of 8 bases separates them. For CDR1 and CDR2, the germline V gene lists SGHVS and FNYEAQ. The CDR3 starts with the cysteine, ends with the phenylalanine, and has 11 residues. Here the CDR3 DNA is all that survives: 33 bases in frame from base 1. High-throughput TCR profiling via ImmunoSEQ was performed on the approximately 95 tumor samples. From the authors' description of their analysis: Richness (unique productive sequences), clonality, evenness and relatedness were included as repertoire diversity metrics, and similarity between samples was assessed with the Bhattacharyya coefficient. A sensitivity analysis that removed TCRs with fewer than two reads produced consistent conclusions. Drawn from immuneACCESS, this table holds only the in-frame rearrangements with V and J called that TCRdb kept. Clones are partly lost; checked studies trace under half to an unresolved V gene and leave the rest unexplained. V and J calls and clone size are copied from that table; D and trimming were computed from the DNA. This sample lists some 7,700 clones; roughly 79% were detected once. The ten biggest clones cover around a tenth of the sample.

Worth noting for this clone: This receptor's antigen is unknown. Per-base quality was not reported, and no clone a single base away is much larger than it.

Collection of tumor samples took place before definitive surgery or chemotherapy. Genomic DNA was extracted by the MD Anderson Biospecimen Extraction Resource, and TCR sequencing was done by the MD Anderson Cancer Genomics Laboratory. This sequence uses TRBV7-6 and TRBJ2-1; no confident D gene assignment can be made. The source is a human donor with high-grade serous ovarian cancer. Input material: tumor tissue. The CDR3 has the sequence CASSLGREQFF. The bases are TGTGCCAGCAGCCTAGGGCGTGAGCAGTTCTTC. The reference TRBV7-6 and TRBJ2-1 proteins fill in what lies around the CDR3, so the full variable domain reads GAGVSQSPRYKVTKRGQDVALRCDPISGHVSLYWYRQALGQGPEFLTYFNYEAQQDKSGLPNDRFSAERPEGSISTLTIQRTEQRDSAMYRCASSLGREQFFGPGTRLTVL.